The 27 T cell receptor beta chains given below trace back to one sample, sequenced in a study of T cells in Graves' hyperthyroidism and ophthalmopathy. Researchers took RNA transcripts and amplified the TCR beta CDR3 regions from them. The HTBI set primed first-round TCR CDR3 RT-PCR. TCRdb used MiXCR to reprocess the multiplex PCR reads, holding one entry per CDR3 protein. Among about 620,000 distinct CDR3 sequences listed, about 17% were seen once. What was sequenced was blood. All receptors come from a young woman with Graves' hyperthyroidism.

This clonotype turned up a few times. The CDR3 loop is CASSPFGQGAHEQFF. The CDR3 DNA follows: TGTGCCAGCTCACCATTTGGGCAGGGGGCCCATGAGCAGTTCTTC. The V call is TRBV18, the J call TRBJ2-1; 8 bases fit TRBD1. Germline trimming cut 2 bases from V and 8 bases from J; bases unmatched to any gene: 8. The CDR3 runs 15 residues. CDR1 and CDR2 from the germline V gene are KGHSH and LQKENI.

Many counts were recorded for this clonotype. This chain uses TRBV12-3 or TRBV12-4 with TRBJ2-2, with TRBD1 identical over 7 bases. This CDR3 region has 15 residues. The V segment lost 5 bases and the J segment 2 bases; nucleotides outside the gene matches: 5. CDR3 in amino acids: CASSPRTGNTGELFF. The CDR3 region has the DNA TGTGCCAGCAGTCCCCGGACAGGTAACACCGGGGAGCTGTTTTTT.

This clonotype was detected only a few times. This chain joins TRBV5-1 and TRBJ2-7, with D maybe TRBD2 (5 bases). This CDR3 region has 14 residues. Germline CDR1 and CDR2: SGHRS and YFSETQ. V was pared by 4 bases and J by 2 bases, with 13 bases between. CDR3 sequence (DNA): TGCGCCAGCAGCACCGGACCCGGGGCCTACGAGCAGTACTTC. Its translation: CASSTGPGAYEQYF.

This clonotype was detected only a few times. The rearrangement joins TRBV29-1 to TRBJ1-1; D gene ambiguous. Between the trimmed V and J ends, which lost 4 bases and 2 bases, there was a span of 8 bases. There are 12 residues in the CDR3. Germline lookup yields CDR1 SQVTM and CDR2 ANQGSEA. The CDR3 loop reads CSVAPGNTEAFF. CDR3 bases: TGCAGCGTTGCGCCAGGAAACACTGAAGCTTTCTTT. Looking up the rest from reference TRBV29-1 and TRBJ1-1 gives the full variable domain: SAVISQKPSRDICQRGTSLTIQCQVDSQVTMMFWYRQQPGQSLTLIATANQGSEATYESGFVIDKFPISRPNLTFSTLTVSNMSPEDSSIYLCSVAPGNTEAFFGQGTRLTVV.

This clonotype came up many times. The CDR3 sequence: CASSLPAGRTSGSLNEQFF. CDR3 nucleotide sequence: TGTGCCAGCAGTTTACCGGCAGGACGGACTAGCGGGAGTCTTAATGAGCAGTTCTTC. V gene TRBV28 combines with J gene TRBJ2-1; 13 bases are a match to TRBD2. The length of the CDR3 is 19 residues. The V and J ends lost 2 bases and 7 bases, in that order; junction bases with no gene match: 14. Germline V gene lookup returns CDR1 MDHEN and CDR2 SYDVKM.

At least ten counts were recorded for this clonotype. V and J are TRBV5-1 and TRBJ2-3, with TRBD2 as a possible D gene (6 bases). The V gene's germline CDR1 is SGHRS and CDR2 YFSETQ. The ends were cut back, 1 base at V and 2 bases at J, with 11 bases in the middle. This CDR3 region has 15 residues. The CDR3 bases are TGCGCCAGCAGCTTGCCGGGGACTGTCACAGATACGCAGTATTTT. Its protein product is CASSLPGTVTDTQYF.

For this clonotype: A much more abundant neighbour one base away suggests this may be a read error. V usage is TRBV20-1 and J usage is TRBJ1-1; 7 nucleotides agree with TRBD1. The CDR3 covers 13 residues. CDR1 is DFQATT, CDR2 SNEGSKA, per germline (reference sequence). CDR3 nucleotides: TGCAGTGCTACGGACAGGATGAACACTGGAGCTTTCTTT. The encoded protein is CSATDRMNTGAFF.

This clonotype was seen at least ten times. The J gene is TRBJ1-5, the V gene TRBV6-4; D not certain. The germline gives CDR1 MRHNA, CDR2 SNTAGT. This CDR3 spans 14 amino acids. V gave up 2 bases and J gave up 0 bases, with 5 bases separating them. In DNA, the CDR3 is TGTGCCAGCAGTGACATCTATAGCAATCAGCCCCAGCATTTT. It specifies CASSDIYSNQPQHF.

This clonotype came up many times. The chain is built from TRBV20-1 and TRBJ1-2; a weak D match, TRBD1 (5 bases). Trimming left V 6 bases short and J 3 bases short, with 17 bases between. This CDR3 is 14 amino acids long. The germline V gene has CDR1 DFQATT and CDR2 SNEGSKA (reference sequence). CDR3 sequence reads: CSASPGHLYYGYTF. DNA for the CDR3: TGCAGTGCCTCCCCCGGACACTTATACTATGGCTACACCTTC.

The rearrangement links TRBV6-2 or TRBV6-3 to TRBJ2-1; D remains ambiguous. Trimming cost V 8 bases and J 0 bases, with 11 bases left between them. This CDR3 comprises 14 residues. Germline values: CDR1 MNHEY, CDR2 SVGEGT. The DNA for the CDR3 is TGTGCCAGCGAAAAAGCGAGCTCCTACAATGAGCAGTTCTTC. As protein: CASEKASSYNEQFF.

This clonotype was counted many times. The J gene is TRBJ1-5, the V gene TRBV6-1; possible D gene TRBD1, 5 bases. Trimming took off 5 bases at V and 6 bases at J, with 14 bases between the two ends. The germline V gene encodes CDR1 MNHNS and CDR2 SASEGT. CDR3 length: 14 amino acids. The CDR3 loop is CASSPQMGPQPQHF. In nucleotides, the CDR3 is TGTGCCAGCAGTCCTCAAATGGGGCCTCAGCCCCAGCATTTT.

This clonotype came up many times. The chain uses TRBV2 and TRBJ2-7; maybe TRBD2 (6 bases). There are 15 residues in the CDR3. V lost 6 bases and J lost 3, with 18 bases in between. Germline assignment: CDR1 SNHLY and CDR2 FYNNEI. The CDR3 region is CASREGLLAYYEQYF. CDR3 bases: TGTGCCAGCAGGGAGGGCCTACTAGCCTACTACGAGCAGTACTTC. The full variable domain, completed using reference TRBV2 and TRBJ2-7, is EPEVTQTPSHQVTQMGQEVILRCVPISNHLYFYWYRQILGQKVEFLVSFYNNEISEKSEIFDDQFSVERPDGSNFTLKIRSTKLEDSAMYFCASREGLLAYYEQYFGPGTRLTVT.

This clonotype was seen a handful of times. CDR3 bases: TGTGCCAGCAGTGAAGATGGTATAGCGGCCCTCTCCTACGAGCAGTACTTC. It specifies CASSEDGIAALSYEQYF. The chain is built from TRBV6-1 and TRBJ2-7; D might be TRBD2 (6 bases). Germline CDR1 reads MNHNS; CDR2 reads SASEGT. CDR3 length equals 17 residues. Deletions cut 1 base from V and 0 bases from J, with 16 bases between.

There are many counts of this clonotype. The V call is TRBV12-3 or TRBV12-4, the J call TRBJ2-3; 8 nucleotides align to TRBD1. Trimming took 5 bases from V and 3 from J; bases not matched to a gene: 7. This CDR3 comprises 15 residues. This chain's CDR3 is CASSPNTGGTDTQYF. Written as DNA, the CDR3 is TGTGCCAGCAGTCCAAACACAGGGGGAACAGATACGCAGTATTTT.

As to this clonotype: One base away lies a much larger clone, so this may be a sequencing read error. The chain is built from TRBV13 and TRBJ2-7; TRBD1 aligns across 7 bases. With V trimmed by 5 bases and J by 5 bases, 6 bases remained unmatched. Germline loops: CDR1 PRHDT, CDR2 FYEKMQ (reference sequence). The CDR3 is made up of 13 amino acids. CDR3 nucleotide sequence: TGTGCCAGCAGCCCCCCGACAGGGAACGAGCAGTACTTC. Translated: CASSPPTGNEQYF.

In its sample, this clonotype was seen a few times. CDR3 nucleotide sequence: TGTGCCAGCCGCCCCCGCAGGTCTACCGGGGAGCTGTTTTTT. Protein: CASRPRRSTGELFF. The rearrangement links TRBV4-2 to TRBJ2-2; D remains ambiguous. V shed 8 bases and J shed 5 bases, with 15 bases lying between them. The CDR3 loop spans 14 amino acids. Per the germline V gene, CDR1 is LGHNA and CDR2 is YNFKEQ.

The CDR3 nucleotides are TGTGCCAGCAGCTCAGGGGGGGGCCTAGCGCAACGAGGGGCATACGAGCAGTACTTC. Translated, it gives CASSSGGGLAQRGAYEQYF. The rearrangement joins TRBV9 to TRBJ2-7; perhaps D is TRBD1 or TRBD2 (7 bases each). The V end was cut by 4 bases, the J end by 4 bases, with 30 bases between. CDR1 is SGDLS and CDR2 is YYNGEE in the germline V gene. The CDR3 spans 19 residues.

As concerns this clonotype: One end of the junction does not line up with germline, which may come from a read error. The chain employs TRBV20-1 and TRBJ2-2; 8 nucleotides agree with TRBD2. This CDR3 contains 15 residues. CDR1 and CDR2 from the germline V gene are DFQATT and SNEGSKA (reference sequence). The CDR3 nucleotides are TGCAGTGCTGGCTCGGGACTAGGGATCACCGGGGAGCTGCTTTTT. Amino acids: CSAGSGLGITGELLF.

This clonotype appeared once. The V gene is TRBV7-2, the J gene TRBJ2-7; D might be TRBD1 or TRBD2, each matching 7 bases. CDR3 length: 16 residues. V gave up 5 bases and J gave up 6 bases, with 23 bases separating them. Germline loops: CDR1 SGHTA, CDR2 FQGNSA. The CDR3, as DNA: TGTGCCAGCAGCACCGACAGGGATGGCGGGAGCCGCGAGCAGTACTTC. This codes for CASSTDRDGGSREQYF.

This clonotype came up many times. The CDR3 region has the DNA TGTGCCAGCACCCCAGGGCCTTCCCTTCTTCTGGGAGCTTTCTTT. Translation gives CASTPGPSLLLGAFF. V usage is TRBV12-3 or TRBV12-4 and J usage is TRBJ1-1; a weak D match, TRBD1 (5 bases). The germline V and J ends were trimmed by 7 bases and 10 bases, with 25 bases remaining between them. This CDR3 region has 15 residues.

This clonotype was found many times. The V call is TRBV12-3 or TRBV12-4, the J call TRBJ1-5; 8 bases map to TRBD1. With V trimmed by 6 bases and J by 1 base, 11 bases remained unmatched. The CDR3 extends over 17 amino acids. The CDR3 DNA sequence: TGTGCCAGCAGGTCCGGGACAGGAGGATTCAGCAATCAGCCCCAGCATTTT. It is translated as CASRSGTGGFSNQPQHF.

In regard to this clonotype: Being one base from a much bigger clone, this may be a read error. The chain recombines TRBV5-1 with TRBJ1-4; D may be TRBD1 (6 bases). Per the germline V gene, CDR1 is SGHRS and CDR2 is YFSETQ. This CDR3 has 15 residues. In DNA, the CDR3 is TGCGCCAACAGCTTGGATGGGGGGCTTTCCGAAAAACTGTTTTTT. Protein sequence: CANSLDGGLSEKLFF.

CDR3 loop: CSVESSGLNTGELFF. The CDR3 DNA reads TGCAGCGTTGAATCAAGCGGGCTAAACACCGGGGAGCTGTTTTTT. The chain combines TRBV29-1 with TRBJ2-2; a weak D match, TRBD2 (6 bases). This CDR3 region has 15 residues. Per the germline V gene, CDR1 is SQVTM and CDR2 is ANQGSEA. Trimming took 2 bases from V and 2 from J, leaving 12 bases between them.

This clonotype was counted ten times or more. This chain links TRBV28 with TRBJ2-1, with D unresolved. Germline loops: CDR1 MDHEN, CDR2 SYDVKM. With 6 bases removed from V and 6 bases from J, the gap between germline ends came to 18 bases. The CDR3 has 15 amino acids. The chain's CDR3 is CASSPRVGSINEQFF. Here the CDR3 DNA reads TGTGCCAGCAGCCCAAGGGTAGGTTCAATCAATGAGCAGTTCTTC.

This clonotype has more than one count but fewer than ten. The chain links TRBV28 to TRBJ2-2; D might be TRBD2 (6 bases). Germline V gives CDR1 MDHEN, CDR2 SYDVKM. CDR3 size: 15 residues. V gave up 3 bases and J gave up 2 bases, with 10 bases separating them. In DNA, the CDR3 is TGTGCCAGCAGTTTTCGGGGGTTTAACACCGGGGAGCTGTTTTTT. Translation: CASSFRGFNTGELFF.

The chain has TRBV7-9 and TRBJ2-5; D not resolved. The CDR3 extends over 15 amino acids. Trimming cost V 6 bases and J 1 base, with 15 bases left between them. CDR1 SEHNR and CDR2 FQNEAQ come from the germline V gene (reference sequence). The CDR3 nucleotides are TGTGCCAGCAGTAAGACAAATCGCGGCCAAGAGACCCAGTACTTC. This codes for CASSKTNRGQETQYF.

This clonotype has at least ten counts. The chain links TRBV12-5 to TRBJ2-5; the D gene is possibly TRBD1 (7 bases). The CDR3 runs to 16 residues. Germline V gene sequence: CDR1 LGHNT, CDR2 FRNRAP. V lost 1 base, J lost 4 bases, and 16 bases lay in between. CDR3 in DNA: TGTGCTAGTGGTTTGGCAGCGGCAGGGGGGCGAGAGACCCAGTACTTC. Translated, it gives CASGLAAAGGRETQYF.